This T cell receptor (beta chain) was identified during a study of response to subunit inactivated influenza vaccine. TCRdb re-derived calls from the RT-PCR reads in MiXCR, one entry per CDR3 protein. Of roughly 570,000 distinct CDR3 sequences listed, 13% are singletons. The table lists this clonotype with a few counts. What it binds is unknown. Study conclusions and caveats: Each seasonal influenza vaccination, the authors suggested, recruits few new T cells.

V dropped 5 bases and J dropped 4 bases, with 18 bases sitting between them. This CDR3 is built from 16 residues. Germline V CDR1 and CDR2: MNHEY, SVGEGT. This sequence was found in a man aged 50 or older who received an inactivated influenza vaccine. This rearrangement joins TRBV6-2 or TRBV6-3 to TRBJ1-5; TRBD1 might be the D (5 bases). Source: PBMCs from blood, taken more than 35 days after vaccination. CDR3 residues: CASSSSGTAANQPQHF. The CDR3 DNA reads TGTGCCAGCAGTAGCTCCGGGACCGCCGCGAATCAGCCCCAGCATTTT.